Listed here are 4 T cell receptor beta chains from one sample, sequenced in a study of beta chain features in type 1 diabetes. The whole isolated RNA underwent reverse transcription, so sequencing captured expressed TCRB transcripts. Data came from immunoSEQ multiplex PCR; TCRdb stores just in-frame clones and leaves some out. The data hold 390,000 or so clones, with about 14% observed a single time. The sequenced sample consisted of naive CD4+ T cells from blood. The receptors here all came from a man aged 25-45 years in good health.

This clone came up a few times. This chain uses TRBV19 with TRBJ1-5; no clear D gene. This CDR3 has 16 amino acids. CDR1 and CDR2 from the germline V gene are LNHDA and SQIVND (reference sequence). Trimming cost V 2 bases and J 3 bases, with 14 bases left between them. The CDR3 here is CASSIFGSIPNQPQHF. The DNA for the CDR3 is TGTGCCAGTAGTATATTCGGGTCCATACCCAATCAGCCCCAGCATTTT.

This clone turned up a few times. The CDR3, as DNA: TGTGCCATCAGCGCTAGCGGGGGGACAGATACGCAGTATTTT. Amino acid sequence: CAISASGGTDTQYF. The genes are TRBV10-3 and TRBJ2-3; TRBD2 matches 11 bases. V was pared by 6 bases and J by 3 bases, with 2 bases of the junction left unmatched. The CDR3 runs to 14 residues. Germline loops: CDR1 ENHRY, CDR2 SYGVKD.

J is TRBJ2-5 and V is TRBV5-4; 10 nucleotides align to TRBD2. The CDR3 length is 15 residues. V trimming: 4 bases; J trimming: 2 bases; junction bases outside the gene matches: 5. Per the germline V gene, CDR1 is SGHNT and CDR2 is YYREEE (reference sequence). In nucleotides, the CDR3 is TGTGCCAGCAGCCGCGTAGCGGGGGGACAAGAGACCCAGTACTTC. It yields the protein CASSRVAGGQETQYF.

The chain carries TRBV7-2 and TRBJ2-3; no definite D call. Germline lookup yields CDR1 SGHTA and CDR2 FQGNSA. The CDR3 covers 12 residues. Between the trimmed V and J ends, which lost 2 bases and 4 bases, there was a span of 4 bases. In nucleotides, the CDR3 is TGTGCCAGCAGCTTAAGGGCAGATACGCAGTATTTT. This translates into CASSLRADTQYF.